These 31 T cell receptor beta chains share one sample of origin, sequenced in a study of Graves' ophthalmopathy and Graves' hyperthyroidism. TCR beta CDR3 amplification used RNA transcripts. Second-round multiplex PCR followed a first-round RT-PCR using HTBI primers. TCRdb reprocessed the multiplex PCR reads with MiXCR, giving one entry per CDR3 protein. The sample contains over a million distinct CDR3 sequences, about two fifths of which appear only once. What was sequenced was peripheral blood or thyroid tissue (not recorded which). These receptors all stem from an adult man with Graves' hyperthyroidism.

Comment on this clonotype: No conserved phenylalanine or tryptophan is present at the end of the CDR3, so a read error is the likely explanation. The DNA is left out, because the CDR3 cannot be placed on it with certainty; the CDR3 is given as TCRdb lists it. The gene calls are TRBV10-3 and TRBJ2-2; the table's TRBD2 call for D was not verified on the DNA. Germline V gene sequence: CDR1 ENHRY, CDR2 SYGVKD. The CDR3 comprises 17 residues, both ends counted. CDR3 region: CAISESTRGPNTGELVL.

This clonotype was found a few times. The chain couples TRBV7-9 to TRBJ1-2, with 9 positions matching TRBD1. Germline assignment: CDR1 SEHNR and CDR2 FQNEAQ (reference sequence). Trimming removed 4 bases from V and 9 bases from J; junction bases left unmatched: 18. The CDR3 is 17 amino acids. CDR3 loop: CASSSRLGTGPRDRYTF. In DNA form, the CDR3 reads TGTGCCAGCAGCTCCCGGTTAGGGACAGGGCCTCGGGACCGCTACACCTTC.

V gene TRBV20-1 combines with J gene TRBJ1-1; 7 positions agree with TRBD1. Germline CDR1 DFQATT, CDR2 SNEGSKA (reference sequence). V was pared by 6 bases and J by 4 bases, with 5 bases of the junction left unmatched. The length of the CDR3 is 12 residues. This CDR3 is CSAGGLSTEAFF. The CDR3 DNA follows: TGCAGTGCAGGGGGCCTTAGCACTGAAGCTTTCTTT.

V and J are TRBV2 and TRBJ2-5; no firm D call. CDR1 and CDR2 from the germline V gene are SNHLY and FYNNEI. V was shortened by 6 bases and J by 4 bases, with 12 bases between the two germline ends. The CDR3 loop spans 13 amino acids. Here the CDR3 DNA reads TGTGCCAGCAGGAATGGGGTAGGAGAGACCCAGTACTTC. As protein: CASRNGVGETQYF.

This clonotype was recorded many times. CDR3 nucleotides: TGTGCCAGCAGCTTATTCACGGAAGATTCACCCCTCCACTTT. This gives the protein CASSLFTEDSPLHF. This chain connects TRBV7-9 to TRBJ1-6; D ambiguous. This CDR3 spans 14 amino acids. V was trimmed by 2 bases and J by 8 bases, leaving 10 bases between them. The germline V gene encodes CDR1 SEHNR and CDR2 FQNEAQ (reference sequence).

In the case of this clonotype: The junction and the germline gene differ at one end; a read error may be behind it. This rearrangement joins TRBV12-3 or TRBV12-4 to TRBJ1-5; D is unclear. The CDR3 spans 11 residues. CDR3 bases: TGTGCCGGCAGCCGAGACTCGCCCCAGCATTTT. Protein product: CAGSRDSPQHF.

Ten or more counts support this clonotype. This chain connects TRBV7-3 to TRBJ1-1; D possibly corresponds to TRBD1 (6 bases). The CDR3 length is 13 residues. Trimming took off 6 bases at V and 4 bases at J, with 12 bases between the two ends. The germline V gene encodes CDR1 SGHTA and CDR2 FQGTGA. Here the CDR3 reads CASSQGQFTEAFF. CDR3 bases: TGTGCCAGCAGTCAAGGACAGTTCACTGAAGCTTTCTTT.

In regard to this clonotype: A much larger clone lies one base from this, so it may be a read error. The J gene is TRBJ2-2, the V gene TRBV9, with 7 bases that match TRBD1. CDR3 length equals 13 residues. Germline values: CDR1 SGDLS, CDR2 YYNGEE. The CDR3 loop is CASSTTGNGELLF. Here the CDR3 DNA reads TGCGCCAGCAGCACGACAGGGAACGGGGAGCTGCTTTTT.

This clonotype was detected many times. The CDR3 reads CSVASEETQYF. The CDR3 region has the DNA TGCAGCGTTGCGTCAGAAGAGACCCAGTACTTC. The chain is built from TRBV29-1 and TRBJ2-5; D unresolved. V dropped 4 bases and J dropped 3 bases, with 6 bases sitting between them. The CDR3 extends over 11 amino acids. The germline gives CDR1 SQVTM, CDR2 ANQGSEA.

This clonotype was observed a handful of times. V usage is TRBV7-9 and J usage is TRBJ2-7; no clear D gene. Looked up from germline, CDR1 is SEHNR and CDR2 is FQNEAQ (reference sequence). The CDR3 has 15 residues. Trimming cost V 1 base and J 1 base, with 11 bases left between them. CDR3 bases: TGTGCCAGCAGCTTAGGGATCTATGGGTCCTACGAGCAGTACTTC. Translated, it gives CASSLGIYGSYEQYF.

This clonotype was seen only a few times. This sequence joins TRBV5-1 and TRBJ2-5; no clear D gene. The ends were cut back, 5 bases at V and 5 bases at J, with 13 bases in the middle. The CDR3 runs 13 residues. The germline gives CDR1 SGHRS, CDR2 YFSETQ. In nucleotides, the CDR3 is TGCGCCAGCAGTTTCCCCCCCCCGGAGACCCAGTACTTC. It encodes CASSFPPPETQYF.

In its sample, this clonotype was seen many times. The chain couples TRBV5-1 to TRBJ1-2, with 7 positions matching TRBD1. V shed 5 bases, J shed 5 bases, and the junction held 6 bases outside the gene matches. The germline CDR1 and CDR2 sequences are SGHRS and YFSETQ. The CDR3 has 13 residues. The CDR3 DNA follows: TGCGCCAGCAGTTCCGGGACAGAGTATGGCTACACCTTC. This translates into CASSSGTEYGYTF.

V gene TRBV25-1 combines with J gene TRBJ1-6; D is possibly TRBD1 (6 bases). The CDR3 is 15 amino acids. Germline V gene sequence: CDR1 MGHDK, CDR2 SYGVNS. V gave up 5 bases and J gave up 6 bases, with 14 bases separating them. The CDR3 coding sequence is TGTGCCAGCAGTCCTCCCGGACAGATTAATTCACCCCTCCACTTT. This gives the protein CASSPPGQINSPLHF.

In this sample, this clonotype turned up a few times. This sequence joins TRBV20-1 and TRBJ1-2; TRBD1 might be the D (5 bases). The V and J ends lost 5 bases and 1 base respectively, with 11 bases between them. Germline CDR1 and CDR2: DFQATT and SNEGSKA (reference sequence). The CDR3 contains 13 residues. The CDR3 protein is CSAGGDGNYGYTF. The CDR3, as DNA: TGCAGTGCTGGGGGGGACGGTAACTATGGCTACACCTTC.

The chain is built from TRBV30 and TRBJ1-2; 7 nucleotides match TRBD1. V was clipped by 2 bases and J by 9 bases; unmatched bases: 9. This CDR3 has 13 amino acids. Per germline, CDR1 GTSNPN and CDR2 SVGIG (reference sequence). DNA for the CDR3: TGTGCCTGGAGTAGAAGGGGGCTGAAGAGCTACACCTTC. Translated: CAWSRRGLKSYTF.

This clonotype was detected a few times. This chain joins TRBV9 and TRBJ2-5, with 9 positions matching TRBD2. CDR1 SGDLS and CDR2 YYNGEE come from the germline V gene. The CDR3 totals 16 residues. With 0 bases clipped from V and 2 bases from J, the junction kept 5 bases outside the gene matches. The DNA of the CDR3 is TGTGCCAGCAGCGTAGGGTTAGCGGGGGAGCAAGAGACCCAGTACTTC. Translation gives CASSVGLAGEQETQYF.

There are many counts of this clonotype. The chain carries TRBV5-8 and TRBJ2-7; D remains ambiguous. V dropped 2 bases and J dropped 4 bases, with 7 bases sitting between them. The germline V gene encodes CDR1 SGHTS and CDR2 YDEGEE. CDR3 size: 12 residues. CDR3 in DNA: TGTGCCAGCAGCTTCAATGGGTACGAGCAGTACTTC. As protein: CASSFNGYEQYF.

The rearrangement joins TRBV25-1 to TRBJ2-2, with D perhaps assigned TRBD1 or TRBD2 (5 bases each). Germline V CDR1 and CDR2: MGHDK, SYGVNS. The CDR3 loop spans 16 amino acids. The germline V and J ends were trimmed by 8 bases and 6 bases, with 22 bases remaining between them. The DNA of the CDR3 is TGTGCCAGCGGCACGAGAGGGAAGAACAGGTCCGGGGAGCTGTTTTTT. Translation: CASGTRGKNRSGELFF.

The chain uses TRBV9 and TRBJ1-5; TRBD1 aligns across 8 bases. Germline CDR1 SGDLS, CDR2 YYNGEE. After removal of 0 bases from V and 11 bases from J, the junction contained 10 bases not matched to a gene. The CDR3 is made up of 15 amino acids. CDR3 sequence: CASSVGQGQGTAQHF. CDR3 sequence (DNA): TGTGCCAGCAGCGTAGGACAGGGGCAGGGGACCGCCCAGCATTTT.

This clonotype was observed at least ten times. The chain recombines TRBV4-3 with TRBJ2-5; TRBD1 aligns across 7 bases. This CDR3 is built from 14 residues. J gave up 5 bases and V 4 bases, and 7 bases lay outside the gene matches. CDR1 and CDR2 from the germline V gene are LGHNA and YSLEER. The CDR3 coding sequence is TGCGCCAGCAGCCCGACAGGGTTTGGGGAGACCCAGTACTTC. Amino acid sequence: CASSPTGFGETQYF.

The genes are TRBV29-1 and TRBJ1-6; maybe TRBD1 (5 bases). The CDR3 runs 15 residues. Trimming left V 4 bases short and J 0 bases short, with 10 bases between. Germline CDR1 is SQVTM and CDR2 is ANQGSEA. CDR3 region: CSVAQGDSYNSPLHF. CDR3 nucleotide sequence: TGCAGCGTTGCGCAGGGAGACTCCTATAATTCACCCCTCCACTTT.

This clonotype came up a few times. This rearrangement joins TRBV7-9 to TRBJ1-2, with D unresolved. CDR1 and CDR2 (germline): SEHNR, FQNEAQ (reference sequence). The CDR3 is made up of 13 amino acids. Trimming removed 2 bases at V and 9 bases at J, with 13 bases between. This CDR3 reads CASSLLMAGRYTF. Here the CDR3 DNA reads TGTGCCAGCAGCTTACTTATGGCCGGCCGCTACACCTTC.

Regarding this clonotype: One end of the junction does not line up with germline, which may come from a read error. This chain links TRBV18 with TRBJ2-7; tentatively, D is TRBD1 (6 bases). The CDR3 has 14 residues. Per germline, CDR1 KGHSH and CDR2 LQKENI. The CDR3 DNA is TGTGCCAGCTCCGTAAGACAGGACTCCCACGAGCAGTACTTC. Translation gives CASSVRQDSHEQYF.

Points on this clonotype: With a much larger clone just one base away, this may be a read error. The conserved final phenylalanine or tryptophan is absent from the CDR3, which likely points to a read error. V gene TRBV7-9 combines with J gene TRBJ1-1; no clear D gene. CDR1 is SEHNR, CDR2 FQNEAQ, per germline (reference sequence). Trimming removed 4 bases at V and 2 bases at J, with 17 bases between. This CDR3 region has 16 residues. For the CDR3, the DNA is TGTGCCAGCAGCTCCTGGCAGATAATGGCCAACACTGAAGCTTTCTAT. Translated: CASSSWQIMANTEAFY.

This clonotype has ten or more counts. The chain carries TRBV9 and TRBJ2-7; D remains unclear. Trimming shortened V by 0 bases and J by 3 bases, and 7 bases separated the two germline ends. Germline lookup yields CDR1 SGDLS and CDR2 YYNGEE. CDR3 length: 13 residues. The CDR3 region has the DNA TGTGCCAGCAGCGTAGGTGACGGCTACGAGCAGTACTTC. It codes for CASSVGDGYEQYF.

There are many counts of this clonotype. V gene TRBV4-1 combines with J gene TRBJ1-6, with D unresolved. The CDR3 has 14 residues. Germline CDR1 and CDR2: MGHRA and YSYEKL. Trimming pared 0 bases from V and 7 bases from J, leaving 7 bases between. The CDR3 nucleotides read TGCGCCAGCAGCCAAGAGGGCCTCAATTCACCCCTCCACTTT. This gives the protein CASSQEGLNSPLHF.

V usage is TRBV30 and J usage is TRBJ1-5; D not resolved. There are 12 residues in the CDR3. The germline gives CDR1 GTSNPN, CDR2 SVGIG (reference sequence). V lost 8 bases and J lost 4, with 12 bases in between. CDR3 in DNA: TGTGCCCCCGGGCAGGAAAATCAGCCCCAGCATTTT. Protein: CAPGQENQPQHF.

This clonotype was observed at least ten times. In nucleotides, the CDR3 is TGTGCCAGCAGTGCCGGGGGGGAAATCAATCAGCCCCAGCATTTT. It is translated as CASSAGGEINQPQHF. The chain carries TRBV2 and TRBJ1-5; D possibly corresponds to TRBD1 (5 bases). Germline CDR1 and CDR2: SNHLY and FYNNEI. The length of the CDR3 is 15 residues. V lost 4 bases and J lost 3, with 13 bases in between.

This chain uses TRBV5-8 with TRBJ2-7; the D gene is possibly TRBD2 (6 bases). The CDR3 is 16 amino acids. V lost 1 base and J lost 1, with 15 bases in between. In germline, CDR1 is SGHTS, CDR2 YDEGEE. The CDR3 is CASSLISGRSSYEQYF. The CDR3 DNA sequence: TGTGCCAGCAGCTTGATTTCCGGGAGAAGTTCCTACGAGCAGTACTTC.

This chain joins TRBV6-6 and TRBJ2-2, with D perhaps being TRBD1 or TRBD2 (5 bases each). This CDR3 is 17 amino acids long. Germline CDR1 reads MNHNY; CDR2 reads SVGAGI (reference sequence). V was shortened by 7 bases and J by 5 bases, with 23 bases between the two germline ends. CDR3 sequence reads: CASTIREGTLRTGELFF. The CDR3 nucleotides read TGTGCCAGCACCATTCGTGAGGGGACCCTTCGGACCGGGGAGCTGTTTTTT.

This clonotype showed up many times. CDR3 sequence reads: CASSDPDSSNEKLFF. The CDR3, as DNA: TGTGCCAGCAGTGATCCGGACAGTTCTAATGAAAAACTGTTTTTT. The gene calls are TRBV2 and TRBJ1-4; tentative D call: TRBD1 (6 bases). Germline V gene sequence: CDR1 SNHLY, CDR2 FYNNEI. The CDR3 sequence is 15 residues long. Trimming cost V 3 bases and J 3 bases, with 11 bases left between them.